Listed here are 23 T cell receptor beta chains from one sample, sequenced in a study of cytomegalovirus exposure and HLA in healthy donors. The PCR employed 60 Vbeta primers together with 13 Jbeta primers. Clones were read by immunoSEQ multiplex PCR, and TCRdb kept only the in-frame ones, dropping some. This table holds approximately 110,000 clones, nearly 85% found once. Material: PBMCs. The receptors come from a man aged 18-30 years in good health and CMV-seronegative.

The chain couples TRBV28 to TRBJ2-5, with D possibly matching TRBD2 (6 bases). Germline V lookup: CDR1 MDHEN, CDR2 SYDVKM. Trimming pared 2 bases from V and 6 bases from J, leaving 7 bases between. The CDR3 extends over 12 amino acids. The DNA for the CDR3 is TGTGCCAGCAGTTTACTAGCGAAGACCCAGTACTTC. Its translation is CASSLLAKTQYF.

The gene calls are TRBV5-1 and TRBJ2-3; TRBD1 matches 10 bases. CDR1 is SGHRS, CDR2 YFSETQ, per germline. CDR3 length: 18 amino acids. With 3 bases clipped from V and 6 bases from J, the junction kept 16 bases outside the gene matches. Here the CDR3 reads CASSSAFAGTGVADTQYF. The CDR3 coding sequence is TGCGCCAGCAGCTCCGCCTTTGCCGGGACAGGGGTTGCGGATACGCAGTATTTT.

This clone was picked up one time. V usage is TRBV18 and J usage is TRBJ2-7; 8 nucleotides match TRBD1. Germline CDR1 is KGHSH and CDR2 is LQKENI. V lost 4 bases and J lost 5; bases outside the gene matches: 4. The CDR3 is 13 amino acids. The CDR3, as DNA: TGTGCCAGCTCACGCGGACAGGGTAACGAGCAGTACTTC. Residues: CASSRGQGNEQYF.

This clone was found a few times. This chain uses TRBV6-5 with TRBJ2-1; maybe TRBD1 (6 bases). Trimming removed 0 bases at V and 8 bases at J, with 14 bases between. Germline CDR1 is MNHEY and CDR2 is SVGAGI. CDR3 size: 15 residues. The CDR3, as DNA: TGTGCCAGCAGTTACTCGATCCAGGGGTACCATGAGCAGTTCTTC. Translated: CASSYSIQGYHEQFF.

This clone was found once. The chain joins TRBV7-2 to TRBJ2-3; TRBD2 agrees at 8 bases. This CDR3 is built from 15 residues. The V and J ends lost 3 bases and 3 bases, in that order; junction bases with no gene match: 5. Looked up from germline, CDR1 is SGHTA and CDR2 is FQGNSA. The CDR3 DNA is TGTGCCAGCAGCTTGAGCGGGAGTACAACAGATACGCAGTATTTT. This codes for CASSLSGSTTDTQYF.

The chain has TRBV27 and TRBJ2-7; the match to TRBD2 covers 10 bases. V shed 4 bases and J 4 bases; nucleotides not matched to a gene: 13. This CDR3 has 17 residues. Germline CDR1 and CDR2: MNHEY and SMNVEV (reference sequence). As DNA, the CDR3 is TGTGCCAGCAGTTCCACCCTGCGAGCGGGAGGGCTTTACGAGCAGTACTTC. Amino acids: CASSSTLRAGGLYEQYF.

This clone was counted a few times. This chain connects TRBV14 to TRBJ1-3, with D unresolved. Germline-derived CDR1 and CDR2 are SGHDN and FVKESK. The length of the CDR3 is 14 residues. Trimming removed 6 bases from V and 7 bases from J, with 16 bases in between. For the CDR3, the DNA is TGTGCCAGCAGACACACCGGGAACGGGAACACCATATATTTT. Translation: CASRHTGNGNTIYF.

This CDR3 is CASSFQGGTEAFF. CDR3 nucleotide sequence: TGTGCCAGCAGCTTTCAGGGTGGGACTGAAGCTTTCTTT. The rearrangement uses TRBV7-2 and TRBJ1-1; maybe TRBD1 (5 bases). Trimming pared 3 bases from V and 5 bases from J, leaving 10 bases between. The CDR3 contains 13 residues. Germline-derived CDR1 and CDR2 are SGHTA and FQGNSA.

The chain's CDR3 is CASSPQGAQQYF. DNA for the CDR3: TGTGCCAGCAGTCCACAGGGGGCGCAGCAGTACTTC. The rearrangement joins TRBV28 to TRBJ2-7, with TRBD1 identical over 9 bases. The germline V gene encodes CDR1 MDHEN and CDR2 SYDVKM. This CDR3 comprises 12 residues. Trimming cost V 5 bases and J 8 bases; bases outside gene matches: 4.

In DNA, the CDR3 is TGTGCCAGCAGTGAACGGACAGGTTGGGACTACACCTTC. Its translation: CASSERTGWDYTF. This rearrangement joins TRBV6-1 to TRBJ1-2; 7 bases map to TRBD1. V lost 2 bases to trimming and J lost 10 bases; unmatched junction nucleotides: 7. Germline V gives CDR1 MNHNS, CDR2 SASEGT. CDR3 length: 13 amino acids.

This chain uses TRBV7-8 with TRBJ1-3, with TRBD1 as a possible D gene (6 bases). Trimming took off 3 bases at V and 4 bases at J, with 22 bases between the two ends. The CDR3 length is 18 residues. Germline V gene sequence: CDR1 SGHVS, CDR2 FQNEAQ. DNA of the CDR3: TGTGCCAGCAGCTTGTTACAGGGTGAAGTCGGAGCCGGAAACACCATATATTTT. This translates into CASSLLQGEVGAGNTIYF.

The chain combines TRBV7-9 with TRBJ2-1; possibly TRBD2 for D (6 bases). Trimming removed 6 bases from V and 3 bases from J, with 12 bases in between. The V gene's germline CDR1 is SEHNR and CDR2 FQNEAQ (reference sequence). This CDR3 region has 14 residues. CDR3 sequence: CASSSGTYYNEQFF. CDR3 in DNA: TGTGCCAGCAGTTCTGGGACTTACTACAATGAGCAGTTCTTC.

This rearrangement joins TRBV10-2 to TRBJ1-5, with TRBD1 matching 9 bases. CDR1 is WSHSY and CDR2 is SAAADI in the germline V gene. The J segment lost 4 bases and the V segment lost 6 bases, leaving 7 bases of the junction unmatched. This CDR3 comprises 15 residues. The CDR3 protein is CASRGTGRGNQPQHF. CDR3 bases: TGCGCCAGCAGAGGGACAGGGAGGGGGAATCAGCCCCAGCATTTT.

V is TRBV9 and J is TRBJ1-2; no clear D. V lost 0 bases, J lost 6 bases, and 12 bases lay in between. CDR3 length: 14 amino acids. Germline lookup yields CDR1 SGDLS and CDR2 YYNGEE. In nucleotides, the CDR3 is TGTGCCAGCAGCGTAGGAGGAGGGTTAGATGGCTACACCTTC. This translates into CASSVGGGLDGYTF. Based on the CDR3 plus reference TRBV9 and TRBJ1-2, the full variable domain is DSGVTQTPKHLITATGQRVTLRCSPRSGDLSVYWYQQSLDQGLQFLIQYYNGEERAKGNILERFSAQQFPDLHSELNLSSLELGDSALYFCASSVGGGLDGYTFGSGTRLTVV.

This clone was counted between two and nine times. The chain recombines TRBV27 with TRBJ1-5; D unclear. Germline assignment: CDR1 MNHEY and CDR2 SMNVEV (reference sequence). Trimming pared 0 bases from V and 2 bases from J, leaving 5 bases between. This CDR3 is built from 14 residues. The CDR3 DNA is TGTGCCAGCAGTTTATCGGCGGGCAATCAGCCCCAGCATTTT. Protein sequence: CASSLSAGNQPQHF.

The chain joins TRBV6-1 to TRBJ1-1; D gene unclear. The CDR3 covers 14 residues. Germline CDR1 and CDR2: MNHNS and SASEGT. Trimming removed 4 bases at V and 0 bases at J, with 9 bases between. The CDR3 sequence: CASSVGELNTEAFF. The DNA of the CDR3 is TGTGCCAGCAGTGTCGGAGAGTTGAACACTGAAGCTTTCTTT.

The chain joins TRBV6-5 to TRBJ1-3; D is possibly TRBD1 (6 bases). The CDR3 has 16 residues. Germline CDR1 MNHEY, CDR2 SVGAGI. Between the trimmed V and J ends, which lost 0 bases and 4 bases, there was a span of 13 bases. The CDR3 protein is CASSYSTGTTGNTIYF. CDR3 in DNA: TGTGCCAGCAGTTACTCCACAGGGACAACCGGAAACACCATATATTTT.

CDR3 sequence reads: CASSFRHGGYQPQHF. For the CDR3, the DNA is TGTGCCAGCAGCTTTCGACACGGAGGGTATCAGCCCCAGCATTTT. The gene calls are TRBV7-2 and TRBJ1-5; D not certain. Looked up from germline, CDR1 is SGHTA and CDR2 is FQGNSA. The V end was cut by 3 bases, the J end by 5 bases, with 14 bases between. The CDR3 length is 15 residues.

The J gene is TRBJ2-2, the V gene TRBV11-2; TRBD2 matches at 8 bases. V was pared by 0 bases and J by 5 bases, with 5 bases of the junction left unmatched. Per germline, CDR1 SGHAT and CDR2 FQNNGV. This CDR3 contains 16 residues. CDR3 loop: CASSLERGGWTGELFF. DNA for the CDR3: TGTGCCAGCAGCTTAGAACGGGGGGGATGGACCGGGGAGCTGTTTTTT.

The CDR3 loop is CASTHGGVGNPTEAFF. The DNA of the CDR3 is TGTGCCAGCACCCACGGCGGGGTTGGGAATCCCACTGAAGCTTTCTTT. The J gene is TRBJ1-1, the V gene TRBV7-6; no definite D call. The germline CDR1 and CDR2 sequences are SGHVS and FNYEAQ. This CDR3 contains 16 residues. Trimming left V 7 bases short and J 4 bases short, with 22 bases between.

This clone was seen a handful of times. The chain joins TRBV7-6 to TRBJ2-6; 7 bases line up with TRBD1. This CDR3 region has 17 residues. Germline lookup yields CDR1 SGHVS and CDR2 FNYEAQ. With 2 bases clipped from V and 0 bases from J, the junction kept 4 bases outside the gene matches. CDR3: CASSLTGTVSGANVLTF. The CDR3 nucleotides are TGTGCCAGCAGCTTAACCGGGACAGTCTCTGGGGCCAACGTCCTGACTTTC. The full variable domain, completed using reference TRBV7-6 and TRBJ2-6, is GAGVSQSPRYKVTKRGQDVALRCDPISGHVSLYWYRQALGQGPEFLTYFNYEAQQDKSGLPNDRFSAERPEGSISTLTIQRTEQRDSAMYRCASSLTGTVSGANVLTFGAGSRLTVL.

J is TRBJ1-2 and V is TRBV6-1; 7 bases are shared with TRBD1. The V segment lost 7 bases and the J segment 6 bases; nucleotides outside the gene matches: 11. CDR1 and CDR2 (germline): MNHNS, SASEGT. CDR3 size: 14 residues. Here the CDR3 DNA reads TGTGCCAGCAACCGTGACAGGGTGGTGGATGGCTACACCTTC. As protein: CASNRDRVVDGYTF.

The chain has TRBV2 and TRBJ2-1, with D possibly matching TRBD2 (6 bases). CDR1 and CDR2 from the germline V gene are SNHLY and FYNNEI. V gave up 3 bases and J gave up 1 base, with 25 bases separating them. The CDR3 totals 20 residues. The chain's CDR3 is CASSEARRREKLGSYNEQFF. Here the CDR3 DNA reads TGTGCCAGCAGTGAGGCCCGTAGGCGGGAAAAATTGGGTTCCTACAATGAGCAGTTCTTC.